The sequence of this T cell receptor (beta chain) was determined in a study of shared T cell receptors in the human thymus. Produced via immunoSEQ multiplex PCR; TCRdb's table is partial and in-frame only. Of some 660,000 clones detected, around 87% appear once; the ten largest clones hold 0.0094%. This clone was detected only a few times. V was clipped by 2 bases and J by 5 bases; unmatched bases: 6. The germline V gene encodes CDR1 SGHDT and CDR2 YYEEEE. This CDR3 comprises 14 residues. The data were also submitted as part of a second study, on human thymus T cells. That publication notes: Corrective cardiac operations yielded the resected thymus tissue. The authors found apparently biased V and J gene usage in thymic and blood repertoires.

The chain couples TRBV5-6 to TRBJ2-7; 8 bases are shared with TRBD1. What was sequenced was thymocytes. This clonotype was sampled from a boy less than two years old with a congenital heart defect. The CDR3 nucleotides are TGTGCCAGCAGCTTTCACAGGGGGTACAACGAGCAGTACTTC. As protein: CASSFHRGYNEQYF.